Shown below are 9 T cell receptor beta chains from a single sample sequenced in a study of monozygotic twins with inflammatory bowel disease. TCRdb reprocessed the 5' RACE reads; each CDR3 protein has one entry and no DNA is given. The table gives hundreds of thousands of distinct CDR3 sequences; the top ten clones make up 2.4% of it. Sequencing was performed on blood. These receptors all stem from a human donor with ulcerative colitis or Crohn's disease, or a healthy co-twin of an affected twin (not recorded which).

The chain links TRBV7-2 to TRBJ1-1. Germline-derived CDR1 and CDR2 are SGHTA and FQGNSA. This CDR3 has 13 amino acids. The CDR3 here is CASSLGLRSGAFF.

J is TRBJ2-1 and V is TRBV5-1; TCRdb selects TRBD1, and the lack of DNA leaves this call unchecked. CDR1 is SGHRS and CDR2 is YFSETQ in the germline V gene. This CDR3 is built from 17 residues. The CDR3 reads CASTLGQGAGSYNEQFF.

The CDR3 spells CASSLGSGGASNEQFF. The chain recombines TRBV7-2 with TRBJ2-1; TCRdb's D call, TRBD2, is unchecked because there is no DNA. Germline V CDR1 and CDR2: SGHTA, FQGNSA. The CDR3 contains 16 residues. Supplemented by reference TRBV7-2 and TRBJ2-1, the full variable domain reads GAGVSQSPSNKVTEKGKDVELRCDPISGHTALYWYRQSLGQGLEFLIYFQGNSAPDKSGLPSDRFSAERTGGSVSTLTIQRTQQEDSAVYLCASSLGSGGASNEQFFGPGTRLTVL.

J is TRBJ1-2 and V is TRBV12-3 or TRBV12-4. The CDR3 is made up of 12 amino acids. The CDR3 here is CASSLRWGGYTF.

The chain recombines TRBV5-1 with TRBJ1-2; TCRdb calls TRBD1, which cannot be checked without DNA. The germline gives CDR1 SGHRS, CDR2 YFSETQ. The CDR3 sequence is 14 residues long. CDR3 sequence reads: CASSLRWTAGNYTF.

CDR3 loop: CASSEVGGNYNEQFF. The chain recombines TRBV2 with TRBJ2-1; without DNA, the TCRdb call of TRBD1 cannot be checked. CDR3 size: 15 residues. Germline CDR1 SNHLY, CDR2 FYNNEI. The whole variable domain, filled in from reference TRBV2 and TRBJ2-1, reads EPEVTQTPSHQVTQMGQEVILRCVPISNHLYFYWYRQILGQKVEFLVSFYNNEISEKSEIFDDQFSVERPDGSNFTLKIRSTKLEDSAMYFCASSEVGGNYNEQFFGPGTRLTVL.

The chain combines TRBV29-1 with TRBJ1-1. The CDR3 consists of 16 residues. The germline V gene has CDR1 SQVTM and CDR2 ANQGSEA. CDR3 residues: CSVVGAQVDSRTEAFF. Supplemented by reference TRBV29-1 and TRBJ1-1, the full variable domain reads SAVISQKPSRDICQRGTSLTIQCQVDSQVTMMFWYRQQPGQSLTLIATANQGSEATYESGFVIDKFPISRPNLTFSTLTVSNMSPEDSSIYLCSVVGAQVDSRTEAFFGQGTRLTVV.

The V and J genes are TRBV6-5 and TRBJ2-3; TCRdb selects TRBD1, and the lack of DNA leaves this call unchecked. The CDR3 consists of 15 residues. Germline V gene sequence: CDR1 MNHEY, CDR2 SVGAGI. The CDR3 sequence: CASSYGQGSTDTQYF.

CDR3 protein: CASSQVGTNEKLFF. The rearrangement joins TRBV4-3 to TRBJ1-4. The CDR3 totals 14 residues. Germline lookup yields CDR1 LGHNA and CDR2 YSLEER.